This TCR beta chain is from a study of blood T cell repertoires in COVID-19 (dated by TCRdb to about 2020). At the level of the whole study: The collaborator samples originated in the United States, Italy and Spain and spanned the acute and convalescent phases of COVID-19. Sample metadata almost always included a de-identified subject ID, COVID-19 status, age in years and sex. The material from the prospective study consisted of cDNA or gDNA derived from T cells, B-cell-depleted T cells, or PBMCs. Where available, HLA class I and class II types were taken from metadata supplied by the sample provider and were not determined by assay-based typing. The dataset comprised deeply sampled blood TCRbeta repertoires from subjects exposed to, actively infected with, or recovered from COVID-19. The repertoires were made available in a free public database intended to serve as a resource for research on the immune response to SARS-CoV-2. The samples were drawn from the first 160 participants of the ongoing ImmuneRACE study and from 1,254 subjects provided by 6 global collaborators. Paper-wide results and their limitations: Clinical and demographic metadata were provided uncurated, with the amount varying by source and participant.

In Seattle, one collaborating source enrolled patients while the infection was active and tracked those patients longitudinally over the course of disease. Whole blood was collected in K2EDTA tubes by collaborating institutions according to the institutions' own protocols. For TCRbeta analysis, collaborators shipped samples as frozen whole blood, isolated PBMCs, or DNA extracted from either of those sample types. The CDR3, cysteine through phenylalanine, is 15 amino acids long. Only CDR3 DNA is held: 45 bases, read in frame from base 1. The junction carries 13 bases between V and J, which are trimmed by 1 base and 3 bases respectively. For CDR1 and CDR2, the germline V gene lists SGHRS and YFSETQ. TCRbeta CDR3 regions were amplified from genomic DNA using the immunoSEQ Assay, a bias-controlled multiplex PCR. On the study's bioinformatics: Within the assay, amplification of reference gene primers was used to estimate how many nucleated cells each sample contained. To quantify the absolute abundance of each unique TCRbeta CDR3 rearrangement, sequence reads were collapsed and filtered. For each sample, productive Simpson clonality was calculated by taking the square root of Simpson's diversity index across productive rearrangements. TCRdb mirrors the immuneACCESS table, restricted to in-frame sequences. Some clones are absent from its copies; in checked studies, under half trace to an unresolved V gene, and the reason for the others is unknown. That table furnishes V, J and clone size, whereas the DNA furnished D and trimming. Within this sample are about 170,000 clones, with approximately 91% of them counted one time only. In total, the top ten clones hold approximately 5% of the sample.

Notes on this clone: Its antigen is not yet known. Base qualities were left out, and no much larger clone turns up one base away.

This receptor was obtained from a man aged 18 to 30 with COVID-19, enrolled during active disease. This sequence uses TRBV5-1 and TRBJ1-1; no D segment can be confidently identified. The sequenced sample consisted of peripheral blood. CDR3 loop: CASSLSGGQHTEAFF. The nucleotides are TGCGCCAGCAGCTTGTCGGGCGGGCAACACACTGAAGCTTTCTTT. The full variable domain, with segments outside the CDR3 supplied by the reference TRBV5-1 and TRBJ1-1 proteins, appears as KAGVTQTPRYLIKTRGQQVTLSCSPISGHRSVSWYQQTPGQGLQFLFEYFSETQRNKGNFPGRFSGRQFSNSRSEMNVSTLELGDSALYLCASSLSGGQHTEAFFGQGTRLTVV.